Shown below are 11 T cell receptor beta chains from a single sample sequenced in a study of T cell repertoires in MIS-A myocarditis. TCRdb's table, derived via immunoSEQ multiplex PCR, lists solely in-frame clones and lacks some. This sample has more than 14,000 clones, with just under 75% found just once. Sequencing was done on a sample of left ventricle heart tissue obtained at autopsy. The receptors shown here come from a man younger than 35 with fulminant myocarditis from multisystem inflammatory syndrome in adults (MIS-A) after COVID-19.

J is TRBJ2-2 and V is TRBV5-1; 9 nucleotides agree with TRBD1. The germline V gene has CDR1 SGHRS and CDR2 YFSETQ. With V trimmed by 4 bases and J by 16 bases, 14 bases remained unmatched. CDR3 length equals 14 residues. The CDR3 DNA reads as TGCGCCAGCAGCGCGGACGGTGGAACAGGGGGCGGGTTTTTT. It yields the protein CASSADGGTGGGFF.

V gene TRBV7-2 combines with J gene TRBJ2-5; D is possibly TRBD2 (5 bases). The CDR3 is 13 residues long. V was trimmed by 5 bases and J by 2 bases, leaving 9 bases between them. Per germline, CDR1 SGHTA and CDR2 FQGNSA. The CDR3 reads CASSPLGQETQYF. The CDR3 DNA follows: TGTGCCAGCAGCCCACTAGGGCAAGAGACCCAGTACTTC.

The rearrangement joins TRBV30 to TRBJ1-3; D may be TRBD1 (5 bases). V lost 0 bases and J lost 7, with 13 bases in between. Germline CDR1 GTSNPN, CDR2 SVGIG (reference sequence). This CDR3 region has 14 residues. CDR3 protein: CAWSVSGRGNTIYF. The CDR3 nucleotides are TGTGCCTGGAGTGTTTCTGGAAGGGGTAACACCATATATTTT.

V and J are TRBV5-4 and TRBJ2-5, with a weak D call TRBD1 (6 bases). V was trimmed by 0 bases and J by 1 base, leaving 7 bases between them. The CDR3 spans 14 residues. CDR1 SGHNT and CDR2 YYREEE come from the germline V gene (reference sequence). The CDR3 DNA reads as TGTGCCAGCAGCTTGGCGACAGGCCAAGAGACCCAGTACTTC. Translating it yields CASSLATGQETQYF.

This chain links TRBV7-2 with TRBJ2-3; D is perhaps TRBD1 (5 bases). CDR1 and CDR2 (germline): SGHTA, FQGNSA. This CDR3 has 15 amino acids. Trimming cost V 8 bases and J 0 bases, with 15 bases left between them. The chain's CDR3 is CASSLQASSTDTQYF. CDR3 in DNA: TGTGCCAGCTCCTTACAGGCCAGTAGCACAGATACGCAGTATTTT.

The genes are TRBV25-1 and TRBJ2-3, with D perhaps being TRBD1 or TRBD2 (5 bases each). The CDR3 length is 17 residues. The germline gives CDR1 MGHDK, CDR2 SYGVNS. The V gene lost 1 base and the J gene lost 3 bases, with 17 bases spanning the gap. The CDR3 here is CASSEFPLRGFTDTQYF. CDR3 coding DNA: TGTGCCAGCAGTGAATTCCCCCTTCGGGGCTTTACAGATACGCAGTATTTT.

J is TRBJ2-1 and V is TRBV28; TRBD2 matches 10 bases. CDR1 and CDR2 from the germline V gene are MDHEN and SYDVKM. Trimming took 5 bases from V and 7 from J; bases not matched to a gene: 8. This CDR3 has 15 amino acids. This chain's CDR3 is CASSVSGGAVNEQFF. The CDR3 DNA reads as TGTGCCAGCAGTGTCAGCGGGGGGGCCGTAAATGAGCAGTTCTTC.

The chain links TRBV28 to TRBJ2-1; maybe TRBD2 (6 bases). V shed 4 bases and J shed 3 bases, with 16 bases lying between them. CDR1 and CDR2 (germline): MDHEN, SYDVKM. The CDR3 length is 16 residues. This chain's CDR3 is CASSSAGRSYYNEQFF. In DNA form, the CDR3 reads TGTGCCAGCAGTTCCGCGGGACGATCGTACTACAATGAGCAGTTCTTC.

This chain uses TRBV27 with TRBJ2-7; no reliable D call. Germline V gives CDR1 MNHEY, CDR2 SMNVEV (reference sequence). Trimming cost V 2 bases and J 0 bases, with 5 bases left between them. CDR3 length equals 13 residues. The CDR3: CASSLDFSYEQYF. The CDR3 nucleotides are TGTGCCAGCAGTTTAGATTTCTCCTACGAGCAGTACTTC.

The gene calls are TRBV19 and TRBJ1-6; TRBD1 matches at 7 bases. Unmatched junction bases numbered 6, after V lost 4 bases and J lost 9 bases. This CDR3 contains 14 residues. The germline gives CDR1 LNHDA, CDR2 SQIVND (reference sequence). CDR3 protein: CASSTQGVGSPLHF. CDR3 bases: TGTGCCAGTAGTACTCAGGGGGTGGGTTCACCCCTCCACTTT.

This clone was detected once. V and J are TRBV18 and TRBJ1-1; TRBD1 agrees at 10 bases. Germline values: CDR1 KGHSH, CDR2 LQKENI. This CDR3 spans 16 amino acids. With 6 bases clipped from V and 0 bases from J, the junction kept 7 bases outside the gene matches. The CDR3 sequence: CASSPRTGGLNTEAFF. CDR3 coding DNA: TGTGCCAGCTCCCCTAGGACAGGGGGATTGAACACTGAAGCTTTCTTT.